The rows below give T cell receptor beta chains drawn from one sample of a study of T cells in tumors after PD-1 blockade. The assay was immunoSEQ multiplex PCR, and TCRdb's table has in-frame clones only and misses some. Among around 50,000 clones listed, 79% were seen once. Sequenced here: PBMCs, sampled before anti-PD-1 treatment. Receptors originate from a human donor with basal cell carcinoma. Each CDR3 is given with its conserved first and last residue. The order of the fields is clone size, V gene, J gene, D gene, CDR3 DNA, CDR3 protein. The D gene is left open where the match is weak. Where a row states a size, it is once, few, many or the class of an expanded clone; other rows omit it.

abundance: -; v_gene: TRBV7-3; j_gene: TRBJ1-6; d_gene: -; CDR3nt: TGTGCCAGCAGCTGGAGAGGGGGGGATTCACCCCTCCACTTT; CDR3aa: CASSWRGGDSPLHF
abundance: -; v_gene: TRBV30; j_gene: TRBJ2-2; d_gene: TRBD2; CDR3nt: TGTGCCTGGACCGGGACTAGCGGGAGTCCGAACACCGGGGAGCTGTTTTTT; CDR3aa: CAWTGTSGSPNTGELFF
abundance: -; v_gene: TRBV30; j_gene: TRBJ1-1; d_gene: -; CDR3nt: TGTGCCTGGAATTCTGGAGGGACTGAAGCTTTCTTT; CDR3aa: CAWNSGGTEAFF
abundance: once; v_gene: TRBV28; j_gene: TRBJ2-5; d_gene: TRBD1; CDR3nt: TGTGCCAGCAGCTCCGGACAGGTCCAAGAGACCCAGTACTTC; CDR3aa: CASSSGQVQETQYF
abundance: -; v_gene: TRBV10-3; j_gene: TRBJ2-1; d_gene: TRBD1; CDR3nt: TGTGCCATGAAAGGGACAGGTGGTCCCAATGAGCAGTTCTTC; CDR3aa: CAMKGTGGPNEQFF
abundance: -; v_gene: TRBV6-5; j_gene: TRBJ1-6; d_gene: -; CDR3nt: TGTGCCAGCGGGCTGCCTGGACAGTATAATTCACCCCTCCACTTT; CDR3aa: CASGLPGQYNSPLHF
abundance: few; v_gene: TRBV2; j_gene: TRBJ1-2; d_gene: TRBD1; CDR3nt: TGTGCCAGCACCGTCCGGGACAGGGGGCGAGGCTACACCTTC; CDR3aa: CASTVRDRGRGYTF
abundance: -; v_gene: TRBV28; j_gene: TRBJ2-5; d_gene: -; CDR3nt: TGTGCCAGCAGTTTGACGGGGTCCCCGGCCCAGTACTTC; CDR3aa: CASSLTGSPAQYF
abundance: -; v_gene: TRBV9; j_gene: TRBJ2-2; d_gene: -; CDR3nt: TGTGCCAGCAGCCCCGGGGGGGACAGACTCACCGGGGAGCTGTTTTTT; CDR3aa: CASSPGGDRLTGELFF
abundance: -; v_gene: TRBV3-1/TRBV3-2; j_gene: TRBJ1-3; d_gene: TRBD1; CDR3nt: TGTGCCAGCAGCCAAAAACAGGGGACGGGTGGAAACACCATATATTTT; CDR3aa: CASSQKQGTGGNTIYF
abundance: -; v_gene: TRBV30; j_gene: TRBJ2-5; d_gene: -; CDR3nt: TGTGCCTGTCAAACGCACCGTTCGGAGACCCAGTACTTC; CDR3aa: CACQTHRSETQYF
abundance: few; v_gene: TRBV7-2; j_gene: TRBJ2-5; d_gene: -; CDR3nt: TGTGCCAGCAGCTTCGGACGGGTCGAGACCCAGTACTTC; CDR3aa: CASSFGRVETQYF
abundance: few; v_gene: TRBV6-5; j_gene: TRBJ2-2; d_gene: TRBD2; CDR3nt: TGTGCCAGCAGTCCGCCGGGGGGCACCGGGGAGCTGTTTTTT; CDR3aa: CASSPPGGTGELFF
abundance: once; v_gene: TRBV10-2; j_gene: TRBJ1-1; d_gene: -; CDR3nt: TGCGCCAGCAGTGACCCGACAGGTGAAGCTTTCTTT; CDR3aa: CASSDPTGEAFF
abundance: once; v_gene: TRBV28; j_gene: TRBJ2-7; d_gene: -; CDR3nt: TGTGCCAGCAGTTTGTCTAAGGGATCCTACGAGCAGTACTTC; CDR3aa: CASSLSKGSYEQYF
abundance: -; v_gene: TRBV16; j_gene: TRBJ2-7; d_gene: TRBD1; CDR3nt: TGTGCCAGCAGCTCCCCCGGGACAGCCCCCGAGCAGTACTTC; CDR3aa: CASSSPGTAPEQYF
abundance: -; v_gene: TRBV6-5; j_gene: TRBJ1-2; d_gene: -; CDR3nt: TGTGCCAGCAGCCGTGACCCCAGTAACTATGGCTACACCTTC; CDR3aa: CASSRDPSNYGYTF
abundance: -; v_gene: TRBV28; j_gene: TRBJ1-1; d_gene: -; CDR3nt: TGTGCCAGCAGTGATACAGCTAACACTGAAGCTTTCTTT; CDR3aa: CASSDTANTEAFF
abundance: -; v_gene: TRBV10-1; j_gene: TRBJ1-4; d_gene: -; CDR3nt: TGCGCCAGCAGAATAGGTGAAAAACTGTTTTTT; CDR3aa: CASRIGEKLFF
abundance: few; v_gene: TRBV2; j_gene: TRBJ1-5; d_gene: -; CDR3nt: TGTGCCAGCAGTGACTTAGTTAGTAGCAATCAGCCCCAGCATTTT; CDR3aa: CASSDLVSSNQPQHF
abundance: -; v_gene: TRBV15; j_gene: TRBJ1-5; d_gene: -; CDR3nt: TGTGCCACCAGCCACGGGCGGGAGCAGCCCCAGCATTTT; CDR3aa: CATSHGREQPQHF
abundance: once; v_gene: TRBV7-9; j_gene: TRBJ1-5; d_gene: TRBD1; CDR3nt: TGTGCCAGCAGCCGAGGGACAGGGGACAGTCAGCCCCAGCATTTT; CDR3aa: CASSRGTGDSQPQHF
abundance: -; v_gene: TRBV20-1; j_gene: TRBJ1-2; d_gene: -; CDR3nt: TGCAGTGCTAGAGGATTACGAGGCTACACCTTC; CDR3aa: CSARGLRGYTF
abundance: once; v_gene: TRBV28; j_gene: TRBJ1-2; d_gene: -; CDR3nt: TGTGCCAGCAGTTTCGGACTGGGAGCTAACTATGGCTACACCTTC; CDR3aa: CASSFGLGANYGYTF
abundance: -; v_gene: TRBV2; j_gene: TRBJ1-1; d_gene: TRBD1; CDR3nt: TGTGCCAGCACTACAGGGGAGGGGACTGAAGCTTTCTTT; CDR3aa: CASTTGEGTEAFF
abundance: -; v_gene: TRBV28; j_gene: TRBJ1-6; d_gene: -; CDR3nt: TGTGCCAGCAGAAGGGACGACTGGTCCTCACCCCTCCACTTT; CDR3aa: CASRRDDWSSPLHF
abundance: -; v_gene: TRBV25-1; j_gene: TRBJ2-1; d_gene: TRBD2; CDR3nt: TGTGCCAGCAGGGGACTAGGTGTATCCTACAATGAGCAGTTCTTC; CDR3aa: CASRGLGVSYNEQFF
abundance: -; v_gene: TRBV15; j_gene: TRBJ1-1; d_gene: -; CDR3nt: TGTGCCACCAGAACCCAAACGGCATTGAACACTGAAGCTTTCTTT; CDR3aa: CATRTQTALNTEAFF
abundance: -; v_gene: TRBV30; j_gene: TRBJ1-6; d_gene: TRBD1; CDR3nt: TGTGCCTGGAGCCAACAGGGGGCCCTTAGTTTGGCCCTCCACTTT; CDR3aa: CAWSQQGALSLALHF
abundance: -; v_gene: TRBV5-1; j_gene: TRBJ2-2; d_gene: -; CDR3nt: TGCGCCAGCAGCCTCGGGCTAGCTGGTGGGGAGCTGTTTTTT; CDR3aa: CASSLGLAGGELFF
abundance: -; v_gene: TRBV28; j_gene: TRBJ2-5; d_gene: -; CDR3nt: TGTGCCAGCGGGTGGAGGGAGACCCAGTACTTC; CDR3aa: CASGWRETQYF
abundance: -; v_gene: TRBV5-4; j_gene: TRBJ2-5; d_gene: TRBD2; CDR3nt: TGTGCCAGCAGCCCAGGGACTAGCGGACAAGAGACCCAGTACTTC; CDR3aa: CASSPGTSGQETQYF
abundance: -; v_gene: TRBV6-5; j_gene: TRBJ2-7; d_gene: TRBD1; CDR3nt: TGTGCCAGCAGTTTACAGGGGGATCTCTGGGGCGAGCAGTACTTC; CDR3aa: CASSLQGDLWGEQYF
abundance: -; v_gene: TRBV19; j_gene: TRBJ1-1; d_gene: -; CDR3nt: TGTGCCAGTAGTTGGCCGAACACTGAAGCTTTCTTT; CDR3aa: CASSWPNTEAFF
abundance: -; v_gene: TRBV5-1; j_gene: TRBJ1-3; d_gene: TRBD1; CDR3nt: TGCGCCAGCAGCTCCTCGGGCGGACAGGGGGCGACTAGCTCTGGAAACACCATATATTTT; CDR3aa: CASSSSGGQGATSSGNTIYF
abundance: -; v_gene: TRBV5-1; j_gene: TRBJ1-1; d_gene: -; CDR3nt: TGCGCCAGCAGCTTGCAGGGACAGAACACTGAAGCTTTCTTT; CDR3aa: CASSLQGQNTEAFF
abundance: -; v_gene: TRBV7-2; j_gene: TRBJ2-5; d_gene: -; CDR3nt: TGTGCCAGCAGCCCAGCACTAGGAGAAGAGACCCAGTACTTC; CDR3aa: CASSPALGEETQYF
abundance: -; v_gene: TRBV6-5; j_gene: TRBJ1-6; d_gene: TRBD1; CDR3nt: TGTGCCAGCAGTTACTCGGGACAGGGATATTCACCCCTCCACTTT; CDR3aa: CASSYSGQGYSPLHF
abundance: -; v_gene: TRBV29-1; j_gene: TRBJ1-1; d_gene: TRBD1; CDR3nt: TGCAGCGTGAACAGGGGTTTCACTGAAGCTTTCTTT; CDR3aa: CSVNRGFTEAFF
abundance: -; v_gene: TRBV7-3; j_gene: TRBJ2-2; d_gene: TRBD1; CDR3nt: TGTGCCAGCAGCCCACATCGACAGGGGGCAAGCACCGGGGAGCTGTTTTTT; CDR3aa: CASSPHRQGASTGELFF
abundance: few; v_gene: TRBV2; j_gene: TRBJ2-2; d_gene: -; CDR3nt: TGTGCCGGAGGACAGAGCGCGAGCACCGGGGAGCTGTTTTTT; CDR3aa: CAGGQSASTGELFF
abundance: -; v_gene: TRBV7-9; j_gene: TRBJ1-3; d_gene: -; CDR3nt: TGTGCCAGCAGCTTAGGACAGGCTGGAAACACCATATATTTT; CDR3aa: CASSLGQAGNTIYF